The 3 T cell receptor beta chains given below trace back to one sample, sequenced in a study of cytomegalovirus exposure and HLA in healthy donors. The assay was immunoSEQ multiplex PCR, and TCRdb's table has in-frame clones only and misses some. Among 55,000 to 85,000 clones listed, about 95% were seen once. Sequenced material: PBMCs. The receptors come from a woman aged 18-35 years in good health and CMV-seronegative.

This sequence joins TRBV28 and TRBJ2-3, with D possibly TRBD1 on 7 matching bases. The germline V and J ends were trimmed by 7 bases and 6 bases, with 23 bases remaining between them. Germline-derived CDR1 and CDR2 are MDHEN and SYDVKM. The CDR3 sequence is 16 residues long. In DNA, the CDR3 is TGTGCCAGCATTATGTCGGAGGGGGCTCGAAGGGATACGCAGTATTTT. This encodes CASIMSEGARRDTQYF.

J is TRBJ2-1 and V is TRBV21-1; the table's D call TRBD2 went unverified against the DNA. TRBV21-1 is a recognized pseudogene. This CDR3 spans 18 amino acids. CDR3 sequence reads: CASSKLAGGINSYNEQFF. The CDR3 DNA is TGTGCCAGCAGCAAGTTAGCGGGGGGGATAAACTCCTACAATGAGCAGTTCTTC.

The J gene is TRBJ1-4, the V gene TRBV7-9; possibly TRBD1 for D (5 bases). Per germline, CDR1 SEHNR and CDR2 FQNEAQ (reference sequence). Trimming left V 6 bases short and J 10 bases short, with 12 bases between. This CDR3 region has 12 residues. CDR3 sequence: CASSSGAGKLFF. As DNA, the CDR3 is TGTGCCAGCAGTTCTGGGGCTGGAAAACTGTTTTTT.